The clone carrying this T cell receptor beta chain was observed a single time. Its antigen is currently unknown. The sample is drawn from a study of memory CD4+ T cells and cytomegalovirus serostatus. Background on the study: Donors were healthy Belgian adults, some 10 CMV seropositive and some 24 seronegative.

Whole-study findings and limits: CD4+ memory repertoires contained about 40% of the 164 reported CMV TCRbeta sequences.

The sort gate was single viable CD3+CD4+CD8-CD45RO+ cells for memory CD4+ T cells. Donors' CMV status reflects serum IgG against pp150, pp28, p38, p52. The V gene's germline CDR1 is SQVTM and CDR2 ANQGSEA. V lost 2 bases to trimming and J lost 7 bases, with 9 bases between them. This CDR3 region has 12 residues. This table comes from immunoSEQ multiplex PCR, and its TCRdb copy is limited to in-frame clones, with some not included. The table shows 52,000 or so clones, with 65% to 85% occurring only once. V usage is TRBV29-1 and J usage is TRBJ1-3; D gene ambiguous. The sequence was obtained from an adult in good health and CMV-seronegative. The sequenced material came from memory CD4+ T cells from blood. CDR3: CSVESGGNTIYF. In DNA, the CDR3 is TGCAGCGTTGAAAGCGGCGGGAACACCATATATTTT.